The 17 T cell receptor beta chains given below trace back to one sample, sequenced in a study of cytomegalovirus exposure and HLA in healthy donors. A multiplex PCR was run with 60 Vbeta primers and 13 Jbeta primers. Profiled with immunoSEQ multiplex PCR; TCRdb holds only in-frame clones, not every one. The data hold 110,000 to 150,000 clones, with around 82% observed a single time. Sequencing was performed on PBMCs. The receptor set was obtained from a young woman in good health and CMV-seropositive.

The V call is TRBV27, the J call TRBJ2-5, with 10 positions matching TRBD2. From germline, CDR1 is MNHEY and CDR2 SMNVEV (reference sequence). The CDR3 has 14 amino acids. J was trimmed by 5 bases and V by 5 bases; bases with no gene match: 5. Here the CDR3 DNA reads TGTGCCAGCAGTAAACTAGCGGGAAGGGAGACCCAGTACTTC. Translated: CASSKLAGRETQYF.

This clone was counted a few times. The gene calls are TRBV13 and TRBJ2-7, with D unclear. Germline lookup yields CDR1 PRHDT and CDR2 FYEKMQ (reference sequence). The V end was cut by 2 bases, the J end by 2 bases, with 7 bases between. The CDR3 sequence is 13 residues long. CDR3 residues: CASSLQAAYEQYF. CDR3 bases: TGTGCCAGCAGCTTACAGGCTGCCTACGAGCAGTACTTC.

The CDR3 here is CASSLVSGGPSYEQYF. DNA for the CDR3: TGCGCCAGCAGCTTGGTTAGCGGGGGACCTTCCTACGAGCAGTACTTC. This sequence joins TRBV5-1 and TRBJ2-7, with 9 bases fitting TRBD2. The CDR3 consists of 16 residues. Germline trimming cut 0 bases from V and 1 base from J; bases unmatched to any gene: 5. Germline V gene sequence: CDR1 SGHRS, CDR2 YFSETQ.

The V gene is TRBV7-6, the J gene TRBJ2-7; TRBD1 agrees at 12 bases. The junction had 6 bases not matched to a gene; V was cut back by 5 bases and J by 4 bases. Germline-derived CDR1 and CDR2 are SGHVS and FNYEAQ. The CDR3 has 15 amino acids. The CDR3 sequence is CASSGGTGGIYEQYF. CDR3 nucleotides: TGTGCCAGCAGCGGTGGGACAGGGGGCATATACGAGCAGTACTTC. Full variable domain (missing parts from reference TRBV7-6 and TRBJ2-7): GAGVSQSPRYKVTKRGQDVALRCDPISGHVSLYWYRQALGQGPEFLTYFNYEAQQDKSGLPNDRFSAERPEGSISTLTIQRTEQRDSAMYRCASSGGTGGIYEQYFGPGTRLTVT.

This clone has just one count. V usage is TRBV5-1 and J usage is TRBJ2-1, with 9 bases matching TRBD1. From germline, CDR1 is SGHRS and CDR2 YFSETQ. The ends lost 1 base at V and 12 bases at J; junction bases unmatched: 8. This CDR3 spans 14 amino acids. CDR3 loop: CASSLPTGGGTQFF. The CDR3 bases are TGCGCCAGCAGCTTGCCTACAGGGGGCGGTACGCAGTTCTTC.

CDR3 amino acids: CASSPKGQGGQPQHF. The CDR3 DNA reads as TGTGCCAGCAGTCCCAAGGGACAGGGGGGTCAGCCCCAGCATTTT. V usage is TRBV6-6 and J usage is TRBJ1-5; 11 bases agree with TRBD1. This CDR3 has 15 amino acids. With 5 bases clipped from V and 6 bases from J, the junction kept 6 bases outside the gene matches. Germline-derived CDR1 and CDR2 are MNHNY and SVGAGI (reference sequence).

The J gene is TRBJ1-1, the V gene TRBV27; maybe TRBD1 (5 bases). This CDR3 comprises 12 residues. Trimming removed 2 bases from V and 10 bases from J, with 11 bases in between. The germline gives CDR1 MNHEY, CDR2 SMNVEV (reference sequence). The CDR3 sequence is CASSLPGGRAFF. CDR3 nucleotides: TGTGCCAGCAGTTTACCGGGGGGGAGAGCTTTCTTT.

This clone has just one count. V usage is TRBV5-6 and J usage is TRBJ2-7, with 7 bases aligning to TRBD2. The junction had 2 bases not matched to a gene; V was cut back by 0 bases and J by 2 bases. CDR3 length: 14 residues. Germline V lookup: CDR1 SGHDT, CDR2 YYEEEE. The CDR3 sequence is CASSLGGGTYEQYF. CDR3 sequence (DNA): TGTGCCAGCAGCTTGGGGGGGGGTACCTACGAGCAGTACTTC.

The chain has TRBV7-2 and TRBJ1-4; 11 positions agree with TRBD1. CDR3 length: 16 residues. Losses at the gene ends were 5 bases for V and 4 bases for J; bases not matched to a gene: 6. Germline V CDR1 and CDR2: SGHTA, FQGNSA. The CDR3 DNA is TGTGCCAGCAGCATAGGGACAGGGGGGTTTAATGAAAAACTGTTTTTT. Encoded protein: CASSIGTGGFNEKLFF.

This chain uses TRBV5-1 with TRBJ2-7; 7 positions agree with TRBD2. Germline CDR1 reads SGHRS; CDR2 reads YFSETQ. The V segment lost 4 bases and the J segment 0 bases; nucleotides outside the gene matches: 4. The CDR3 runs to 14 residues. In DNA form, the CDR3 reads TGCGCCAGCAGCGGGAGGGAAAGCTCCTACGAGCAGTACTTC. Encoded protein: CASSGRESSYEQYF.

The chain recombines TRBV30 with TRBJ2-5, with 11 bases lining up with TRBD2. CDR1 GTSNPN and CDR2 SVGIG come from the germline V gene (reference sequence). The CDR3 extends over 16 amino acids. J lost 5 bases, V lost 3 bases, and 11 bases had no gene match. DNA for the CDR3: TGTGCCTGGAGCCCAGCTAGCGGGGGGCCATCGGAGACCCAGTACTTC. It encodes CAWSPASGGPSETQYF.

The CDR3: CASSWSDSANQPQHF. The CDR3 nucleotides are TGTGCCAGCAGCTGGTCCGACAGCGCGAATCAGCCCCAGCATTTT. V and J are TRBV5-5 and TRBJ1-5; perhaps TRBD1 as D (5 bases). The V gene lost 3 bases and the J gene lost 4 bases, with 14 bases spanning the gap. The CDR3 is made up of 15 amino acids. Germline V gene data show CDR1 as SGHKS and CDR2 as YYEKEE (reference sequence).

The chain joins TRBV14 to TRBJ1-5; D is ambiguous. The CDR3 is 15 residues long. V was clipped by 0 bases and J by 5 bases, with 11 bases between them. Germline CDR1 and CDR2: SGHDN and FVKESK. The CDR3 nucleotides read TGTGCCAGCAGCCAAGAATCGGGGTGCGATCAGCCCCAGCATTTT. Translating gives CASSQESGCDQPQHF.

Concerning this clone: A junction end diverges from the germline sequence, so it may reflect a read error. V is TRBV6-1 and J is TRBJ2-3; 7 bases align to TRBD1. The CDR3 sequence is 15 residues long. The germline gives CDR1 MNHNS, CDR2 SASEGT. The CDR3 protein is CASREGTVSTDTQYF. CDR3 sequence (DNA): TGTGCCAGCAGGGAAGGGACAGTGTCCACAGATACGCAGTATTTT.

The V call is TRBV5-4, the J call TRBJ1-2; tentative D call: TRBD1 (6 bases). This CDR3 has 12 residues. Trimming pared 5 bases from V and 5 bases from J, leaving 10 bases between. CDR1 SGHNT and CDR2 YYREEE come from the germline V gene (reference sequence). CDR3 amino acids: CASRLDSYGYTF. CDR3 DNA: TGTGCCAGCAGACTGGACAGTTATGGCTACACCTTC.

The gene calls are TRBV5-4 and TRBJ2-3; 9 bases fit TRBD2. The germline V gene encodes CDR1 SGHNT and CDR2 YYREEE (reference sequence). The CDR3 sequence is 16 residues long. Trimming at V came to 0 bases and at J to 6 bases, leaving 8 bases not matched to a gene. CDR3 protein: CASSLGWGGGADTQYF. As DNA, the CDR3 is TGTGCCAGCAGCTTGGGGTGGGGCGGGGGGGCTGATACGCAGTATTTT.

This clone was seen once. The CDR3 loop is CASSLAAGSGNTEAFF. CDR3 DNA sequence: TGTGCCAGCAGCTTGGCGGCGGGTTCGGGGAACACTGAAGCTTTCTTT. The chain links TRBV5-6 to TRBJ1-1, with D unclear. This CDR3 contains 16 residues. The V end lost 0 bases, the J end lost 1 base, and 13 bases lay between the germline ends. CDR1 SGHDT and CDR2 YYEEEE come from the germline V gene.